What follows are 28 T cell receptor beta chains derived from one specimen sequenced in a study of vaccination and CD4 T cells after COVID-19. The treatment was: 10-day PBMC culture with coronavirus spike peptide pools or control peptides (ViraFEST assay). Sequencing of cultured CD4+ T cell DNA used the Oncomine TCR Beta short-read assay. TCRdb itself ran the PCR reads through MiXCR, one entry per CDR3 protein. This table has roughly 14,000 distinct CDR3 sequences, around 53% appearing once. These receptors have no known antigen. The sequences come from CD4+ T cells from blood, cultured in vitro, collected before SARS-CoV-2 vaccination. These receptors were taken from a human donor who had recovered from COVID-19.

The table lists this clonotype with a few counts. This chain connects TRBV11-2 to TRBJ2-5; D possibly uses TRBD1 or TRBD2 (6 bases each). Germline lookup yields CDR1 SGHAT and CDR2 FQNNGV. Trimming pared 5 bases from V and 5 bases from J, leaving 15 bases between. The CDR3 contains 14 residues. The CDR3 protein is CASSRSGAEETQYF. The CDR3, as DNA: TGTGCCAGCAGCCGCTCGGGGGCGGAGGAGACCCAGTACTTC.

This clonotype showed up just a few times. V usage is TRBV7-2 and J usage is TRBJ1-2; 10 nucleotides line up with TRBD1. The CDR3 runs to 18 residues. The germline V gene encodes CDR1 SGHTA and CDR2 FQGNSA. Trimming removed 2 bases from V and 0 bases from J; junction bases left unmatched: 9. The CDR3 sequence: CASSLPSGTGVANYGYTF. In DNA, the CDR3 is TGTGCCAGCAGCTTACCCAGCGGGACAGGGGTGGCTAACTATGGCTACACCTTC.

CDR3 residues: CAWSAAAGDQPQHF. The CDR3 DNA is TGTGCCTGGAGTGCTGCGGCAGGGGATCAGCCCCAGCATTTT. V and J are TRBV30 and TRBJ1-5, with D possibly TRBD1 on 6 matching bases. CDR1 is GTSNPN and CDR2 is SVGIG in the germline V gene (reference sequence). V was clipped by 1 base and J by 5 bases, with 12 bases between them. The CDR3 is 14 amino acids.

In DNA, the CDR3 is TGTGCCAGCACCCAGTGGGGCGCCCAAGAGACCCAGTACTTC. Protein sequence: CASTQWGAQETQYF. V gene TRBV2 combines with J gene TRBJ2-5; D is possibly TRBD1 (5 bases). Trimming stripped 7 bases from V and 1 base from J, with 13 bases between. The CDR3 length is 14 residues. Germline V lookup: CDR1 SNHLY, CDR2 FYNNEI.

This clonotype was seen a few times. J is TRBJ1-5 and V is TRBV10-3; no definite D call. Looked up from germline, CDR1 is ENHRY and CDR2 is SYGVKD. The CDR3 extends over 12 amino acids. Trimming took off 0 bases at V and 11 bases at J, with 8 bases between the two ends. CDR3 region: CAISESGPAQHF. The CDR3 DNA is TGTGCCATCAGTGAGTCCGGACCTGCCCAGCATTTT.

The chain recombines TRBV7-2 with TRBJ2-3; 10 bases are a match to TRBD2. Unmatched junction bases numbered 4, after V lost 6 bases and J lost 4 bases. The CDR3 is made up of 14 amino acids. The germline gives CDR1 SGHTA, CDR2 FQGNSA. The CDR3 reads CASRSTSGADTQYF. In nucleotides, the CDR3 is TGTGCCAGCAGGTCTACTAGCGGGGCAGATACGCAGTATTTT.

Turning to this clonotype: The junction does not match germline at one end; this may be a read error. The rearrangement links TRBV5-6 to TRBJ1-1, with a weak D call TRBD1 (6 bases). The CDR3 has 13 amino acids. Germline V gives CDR1 SGHDT, CDR2 YYEEEE. CDR3 sequence reads: CASSLGQGTGAFF. In nucleotides, the CDR3 is TGTGCCAGCAGCTTGGGCCAGGGGACTGGAGCTTTCTTT.

The chain is built from TRBV7-9 and TRBJ1-1, with 7 bases matching TRBD1. This CDR3 region has 18 residues. From germline, CDR1 is SEHNR and CDR2 FQNEAQ (reference sequence). V lost 0 bases and J lost 3; bases outside the gene matches: 13. For the CDR3, the DNA is TGTGCCAGCAGCTTAGCCGTCAGGGGGTTTAGTGGGGACACTGAAGCTTTCTTT. Its protein product is CASSLAVRGFSGDTEAFF.

This chain connects TRBV10-1 to TRBJ2-1, with D perhaps being TRBD1 or TRBD2 (5 bases each). Germline V gene lookup returns CDR1 WNHNN and CDR2 SYGVQD (reference sequence). The CDR3 loop spans 14 amino acids. V dropped 4 bases and J dropped 8 bases, with 15 bases sitting between them. The chain's CDR3 is CASSGGSSRDEQFF. The CDR3 nucleotides read TGCGCCAGCAGTGGGGGGTCCTCCCGGGATGAGCAGTTCTTC.

The gene calls are TRBV7-9 and TRBJ1-1; 8 bases map to TRBD1. Per the germline V gene, CDR1 is SEHNR and CDR2 is FQNEAQ (reference sequence). V gave up 5 bases and J gave up 4 bases; unmatched junction bases: 6. The CDR3 loop spans 14 amino acids. CDR3 coding DNA: TGTGCCAGCAGCCCTGACAGGGGATTCACTGAAGCTTTCTTT. It translates to CASSPDRGFTEAFF.

This clonotype rates as large. The chain has TRBV20-1 and TRBJ1-6; perhaps TRBD1 as D (6 bases). The germline V gene has CDR1 DFQATT and CDR2 SNEGSKA (reference sequence). The V and J ends lost 6 bases and 5 bases respectively, with 17 bases between them. CDR3 length equals 15 residues. The CDR3 nucleotides read TGCAGTGCCCTACGACAGGCATCCAATAATTCACCCCTCCACTTT. Its translation is CSALRQASNNSPLHF.

The chain recombines TRBV6-5 with TRBJ2-5, with D uncertain. V shed 4 bases and J shed 5 bases, with 5 bases lying between them. This CDR3 is 11 amino acids long. CDR1 MNHEY and CDR2 SVGAGI come from the germline V gene. CDR3: CASSSPETQYF. The CDR3 DNA reads TGTGCCAGCAGTTCCCCGGAGACCCAGTACTTC.

This clonotype showed up just a few times. This chain connects TRBV6-2 or TRBV6-3 to TRBJ1-2; D is uncertain. This CDR3 is built from 14 residues. V lost 0 bases and J 4 bases, leaving 9 bases between the germline ends. From germline, CDR1 is MNHEY and CDR2 SVGEGT. The CDR3 protein is CASSYSPRLYGYTF. The CDR3 DNA follows: TGTGCCAGCAGTTACTCGCCCAGACTCTATGGCTACACCTTC.

The DNA for the CDR3 is TGCAGTGCTGTAGACAAAGTCCACTCTGGAAACACCATATATTTT. Amino acid sequence: CSAVDKVHSGNTIYF. The chain recombines TRBV20-1 with TRBJ1-3; no reliable D call. Per the germline V gene, CDR1 is DFQATT and CDR2 is SNEGSKA (reference sequence). The V and J ends lost 5 bases and 0 bases respectively, with 14 bases between them. The CDR3 has 15 residues.

A few counts support this clonotype. The chain has TRBV6-7 and TRBJ1-1, with D unclear. TRBV6-7 is labeled an ORF, and its function is uncertain. The CDR3 has 9 residues. The ends were cut back, 8 bases at V and 6 bases at J, with 4 bases in the middle. The CDR3 sequence: CASRAEAFF. The CDR3 DNA follows: TGTGCCAGCCGGGCTGAAGCTTTCTTT.

This clonotype was observed once. This chain uses TRBV20-1 with TRBJ2-3; no reliable D call. There are 14 residues in the CDR3. Trimming took 6 bases from V and 1 from J, leaving 14 bases between them. Germline-derived CDR1 and CDR2 are DFQATT and SNEGSKA (reference sequence). The CDR3 DNA reads as TGCAGTGCCCTTAGCCAAAGAGGCACAGATACGCAGTATTTT. Translating gives CSALSQRGTDTQYF.

The chain recombines TRBV19 with TRBJ1-2; 8 bases are a match to TRBD1. CDR1 and CDR2 from the germline V gene are LNHDA and SQIVND (reference sequence). The CDR3 is 15 residues long. The ends lost 5 bases at V and 0 bases at J; junction bases unmatched: 5. This CDR3 reads CASSLRTGTNYGYTF. CDR3 in DNA: TGTGCCAGTAGTCTTCGGACAGGGACTAACTATGGCTACACCTTC. The entire variable domain, with the rest obtained from reference TRBV19 and TRBJ1-2, is as follows: DGGITQSPKYLFRKEGQNVTLSCEQNLNHDAMYWYRQDPGQGLRLIYYSQIVNDFQKGDIAEGYSVSREKKESFPLTVTSAQKNPTAFYLCASSLRTGTNYGYTFGSGTRLTVV.

The chain combines TRBV4-3 with TRBJ1-2; D is ambiguous. Germline lookup yields CDR1 LGHNA and CDR2 YSLEER. Trimming removed 0 bases from V and 7 bases from J, with 15 bases in between. This CDR3 contains 15 residues. Here the CDR3 DNA reads TGCGCCAGCAGCCAAGATGGCTTTCGAGGAGGTGGCTACACCTTC. Protein sequence: CASSQDGFRGGGYTF.

By proportion, this clonotype is medium-sized. The chain links TRBV19 to TRBJ1-5; 9 positions agree with TRBD1. The germline V gene has CDR1 LNHDA and CDR2 SQIVND (reference sequence). The CDR3 has 16 residues. After removal of 4 bases from V and 4 bases from J, the junction contained 8 bases not matched to a gene. The DNA for the CDR3 is TGTGCCAGTAGTACCTGGACAGGGGATAGGAATCAGCCCCAGCATTTT. This translates into CASSTWTGDRNQPQHF.

This clonotype was recorded once. This chain uses TRBV4-2 with TRBJ1-2; TRBD1 might be the D (6 bases). Germline CDR1 and CDR2: LGHNA and YNFKEQ. Between the trimmed V and J ends, which lost 0 bases and 2 bases, there was a span of 13 bases. The CDR3 is 16 residues long. The CDR3 DNA sequence: TGTGCCAGCAGCCAAGAACAGGGAGAGCGGAACTATGGCTACACCTTC. It yields the protein CASSQEQGERNYGYTF.

This clonotype was counted between two and nine times. The rearrangement uses TRBV19 and TRBJ1-5; 10 bases align to TRBD1. CDR1 is LNHDA and CDR2 is SQIVND in the germline V gene (reference sequence). The ends lost 7 bases at V and 0 bases at J; junction bases unmatched: 6. The length of the CDR3 is 16 residues. CDR3: CASTSDRGYSNQPQHF. Written as DNA, the CDR3 is TGTGCCAGTACCTCGGACAGGGGGTATAGCAATCAGCCCCAGCATTTT.

This clonotype was detected a few times. This chain links TRBV20-1 with TRBJ1-5; the match to TRBD1 covers 7 bases. With V trimmed by 4 bases and J by 1 base, 4 bases remained unmatched. Germline-derived CDR1 and CDR2 are DFQATT and SNEGSKA (reference sequence). CDR3 length: 14 amino acids. The DNA for the CDR3 is TGCAGTGCTACGGGACAGTCGAGCAATCAGCCCCAGCATTTT. The encoded protein is CSATGQSSNQPQHF.

V usage is TRBV20-1 and J usage is TRBJ2-5; 13 bases align to TRBD2. Germline-derived CDR1 and CDR2 are DFQATT and SNEGSKA (reference sequence). This CDR3 is 17 amino acids long. After removal of 6 bases from V and 5 bases from J, the junction contained 15 bases not matched to a gene. The CDR3 loop is CSAQPGLAGVNFETQYF. CDR3 bases: TGCAGTGCCCAACCAGGACTAGCGGGAGTTAATTTCGAGACCCAGTACTTC.

This sequence joins TRBV12-3 or TRBV12-4 and TRBJ1-1; D gene unclear. The ends were cut back, 5 bases at V and 4 bases at J, with 8 bases in the middle. This CDR3 has 12 amino acids. The CDR3 DNA is TGTGCCAGCAGTCCCACCGGCACTGAAGCTTTCTTT. This sequence encodes CASSPTGTEAFF.

V usage is TRBV7-8 and J usage is TRBJ1-1; 7 nucleotides match TRBD1. The CDR3 consists of 14 residues. The V and J ends lost 1 base and 4 bases, in that order; junction bases with no gene match: 3. Germline V gene data show CDR1 as SGHVS and CDR2 as FQNEAQ. The CDR3 loop is CASSLGAGGTEAFF. The CDR3 DNA follows: TGTGCCAGCAGCTTAGGGGCAGGGGGCACTGAAGCTTTCTTT.

This sequence joins TRBV7-7 and TRBJ2-1, with 7 bases that match TRBD1. Germline V gene sequence: CDR1 SSHAT, CDR2 FNYEAQ (reference sequence). With 1 base clipped from V and 8 bases from J, the junction kept 5 bases outside the gene matches. The CDR3 is 14 amino acids. CDR3 in amino acids: CASSLEGAGDEQFF. In DNA, the CDR3 is TGTGCCAGCAGCTTAGAGGGGGCGGGCGATGAGCAGTTCTTC.

This CDR3 is CASSEVLAAINEQFF. In nucleotides, the CDR3 is TGTGCCAGCAGTGAAGTACTAGCGGCGATCAATGAGCAGTTCTTC. The rearrangement joins TRBV6-1 to TRBJ2-1; 8 bases agree with TRBD2. This CDR3 spans 15 amino acids. Unmatched junction bases numbered 5, after V lost 1 base and J lost 6 bases. Germline V CDR1 and CDR2: MNHNS, SASEGT.

The chain uses TRBV6-1 and TRBJ1-2; 7 nucleotides agree with TRBD1. The CDR3 extends over 15 amino acids. The V gene end was trimmed by 0 bases and the J gene end by 0 bases; junction bases not matched to a gene: 1. CDR1 and CDR2 from the germline V gene are MNHNS and SASEGT. CDR3 region: CASSEAGTANYGYTF. The CDR3, as DNA: TGTGCCAGCAGTGAAGCGGGGACAGCTAACTATGGCTACACCTTC.